The rows below give T cell receptor beta chains drawn from one sample of a study of blood T cell repertoires in COVID-19. Sequencing used immunoSEQ multiplex PCR; TCRdb keeps in-frame clones, though not all of them. The sample lists around 270,000 clones, about 85% occurring once. Specimen: peripheral blood. The receptors come from a human donor with COVID-19, enrolled during active disease. The donor label of this sample is uncertain. CDR3s include the opening cysteine and the closing phenylalanine or tryptophan. Size is omitted from some rows. Given values are once, few, many or a class for expanded clones.

CDR3 protein: CASSHAPGTGGWLGYTF
J gene: TRBJ1-2
clone size: -
V gene: TRBV4-1

CDR3 protein: CASSLGGAPNQPQHF
J gene: TRBJ1-5
clone size: -
V gene: TRBV5-4

CDR3 protein: CASSLEGASTDTQYF
J gene: TRBJ2-3
clone size: -
V gene: TRBV5-1

CDR3 protein: CASSDLAGRPGEQFF
J gene: TRBJ2-1
clone size: -
V gene: TRBV6-4

CDR3 protein: CASNTGRHGELFF
J gene: TRBJ2-2
clone size: -
V gene: TRBV19

CDR3 protein: CASSYGTSGSINEQFF
J gene: TRBJ2-1
clone size: -
V gene: TRBV6-2/TRBV6-3

CDR3 protein: CASKRTGSSYGYTF
J gene: TRBJ1-2
clone size: -
V gene: TRBV19

CDR3 protein: CASSYSGGVGNQPQHF
J gene: TRBJ1-5
clone size: -
V gene: TRBV5-6

CDR3 protein: CASSLNVGAGGFGELFF
J gene: TRBJ2-2
clone size: once
V gene: TRBV27

CDR3 protein: CASSLGGQASDGYTF
J gene: TRBJ1-2
clone size: -
V gene: TRBV5-1

CDR3 protein: CASRQGQPQHF
J gene: TRBJ1-5
clone size: -
V gene: TRBV19

CDR3 protein: CASSQHADGGDYGYTF
J gene: TRBJ1-2
clone size: -
V gene: TRBV3-1/TRBV3-2

CDR3 protein: CASSLESSGNTIYF
J gene: TRBJ1-3
clone size: few
V gene: TRBV11-3

CDR3 protein: CASSPPGLAGGNEQFF
J gene: TRBJ2-1
clone size: -
V gene: TRBV28

CDR3 protein: CASSLGTADEQFF
J gene: TRBJ2-1
clone size: few
V gene: TRBV5-6

CDR3 protein: CASSFGAGGVYNEQFF
J gene: TRBJ2-1
clone size: -
V gene: TRBV28

CDR3 protein: CAWSVQGDWSPLHF
J gene: TRBJ1-6
clone size: few
V gene: TRBV30

CDR3 protein: CASSSGTSGTNEQFF
J gene: TRBJ2-1
clone size: -
V gene: TRBV6-5

CDR3 protein: CASSDFGLAGEGQSTDTQYF
J gene: TRBJ2-3
clone size: -
V gene: TRBV6-4

CDR3 protein: CASSDGQIGDSPLHF
J gene: TRBJ1-6
clone size: -
V gene: TRBV18

CDR3 protein: CASSIGQGSNQPQHF
J gene: TRBJ1-5
clone size: -
V gene: TRBV19

CDR3 protein: CASSPGGARLGYTF
J gene: TRBJ1-2
clone size: few
V gene: TRBV27

CDR3 protein: CAWSRGQGSTDTQYF
J gene: TRBJ2-3
clone size: -
V gene: TRBV30

CDR3 protein: CSASGGSPLHF
J gene: TRBJ1-6
clone size: -
V gene: TRBV20-1

CDR3 protein: CASSVQAGGPYEQYF
J gene: TRBJ2-7
clone size: -
V gene: TRBV9

CDR3 protein: CASSPLQGGITEAFF
J gene: TRBJ1-1
clone size: -
V gene: TRBV5-4

CDR3 protein: CASSTGLNTEAFF
J gene: TRBJ1-1
clone size: -
V gene: TRBV6-5

CDR3 protein: CASSYSINEKLFF
J gene: TRBJ1-4
clone size: -
V gene: TRBV6-6

CDR3 protein: CASSPIWRTESPGLDYNEQFF
J gene: TRBJ2-1
clone size: once
V gene: TRBV18

CDR3 protein: CASSLTASGNTIYF
J gene: TRBJ1-3
clone size: -
V gene: TRBV3-1/TRBV3-2

CDR3 protein: CASSESTTGGYGYTF
J gene: TRBJ1-2
clone size: -
V gene: TRBV10-2

CDR3 protein: CASSGGGNQPQHF
J gene: TRBJ1-5
clone size: few
V gene: TRBV2

CDR3 protein: CASSPWNFGGDTEAFF
J gene: TRBJ1-1
clone size: -
V gene: TRBV11-2

CDR3 protein: CASSLTYTNSPLHF
J gene: TRBJ1-6
clone size: -
V gene: TRBV7-9

CDR3 protein: CASSVQTEGNTIYF
J gene: TRBJ1-3
clone size: -
V gene: TRBV2

CDR3 protein: CASRVLAGGGDEQFF
J gene: TRBJ2-1
clone size: -
V gene: TRBV28

CDR3 protein: CASSPRGVGQGEQYF
J gene: TRBJ2-7
clone size: -
V gene: TRBV3-1/TRBV3-2

CDR3 protein: CSVAARGDQPQHF
J gene: TRBJ1-5
clone size: -
V gene: TRBV29-1

CDR3 protein: CASSLTTGFDTEAFF
J gene: TRBJ1-1
clone size: -
V gene: TRBV11-2

CDR3 protein: CASSPGQWHEKLFF
J gene: TRBJ1-4
clone size: -
V gene: TRBV7-2

CDR3 protein: CASSDAGKGTQYF
J gene: TRBJ2-5
clone size: once
V gene: TRBV6-1

CDR3 protein: CASSVQGLNTEAFF
J gene: TRBJ1-1
clone size: -
V gene: TRBV19

CDR3 protein: CASSLSGEPQHF
J gene: TRBJ1-5
clone size: once
V gene: TRBV28

CDR3 protein: CASSLGSGGSGNTIYF
J gene: TRBJ1-3
clone size: -
V gene: TRBV5-1

CDR3 protein: CASSPDSSGNTIYF
J gene: TRBJ1-3
clone size: -
V gene: TRBV5-1

CDR3 protein: CASSYQSGNTEAFF
J gene: TRBJ1-1
clone size: -
V gene: TRBV6-5

CDR3 protein: CASSFGLEGQPQHF
J gene: TRBJ1-5
clone size: -
V gene: TRBV19

CDR3 protein: CASSLTAGIAEKLFF
J gene: TRBJ1-4
clone size: -
V gene: TRBV7-9

CDR3 protein: CAWSATNYGYTF
J gene: TRBJ1-2
clone size: -
V gene: TRBV30

CDR3 protein: CASSFSGTTGELFF
J gene: TRBJ2-2
clone size: few
V gene: TRBV5-6

CDR3 protein: CASSARGGRPATDTQYF
J gene: TRBJ2-3
clone size: -
V gene: TRBV9

CDR3 protein: CASSESTGHRGGDEKLFF
J gene: TRBJ1-4
clone size: -
V gene: TRBV10-2

CDR3 protein: CASSLIQGGNYGYTF
J gene: TRBJ1-2
clone size: -
V gene: TRBV27

CDR3 protein: CASSLTGGQPQHF
J gene: TRBJ1-5
clone size: -
V gene: TRBV12-3/TRBV12-4

CDR3 protein: CASSLAGTTGANVLTF
J gene: TRBJ2-6
clone size: -
V gene: TRBV7-9

CDR3 protein: CASSFTLGGLNQPQHF
J gene: TRBJ1-5
clone size: -
V gene: TRBV7-8

CDR3 protein: CASSLASTGSGNTIYF
J gene: TRBJ1-3
clone size: -
V gene: TRBV7-6

CDR3 protein: CASSQGQAVNTIYF
J gene: TRBJ1-3
clone size: -
V gene: TRBV4-1

CDR3 protein: CASSLDASGSEDTQYF
J gene: TRBJ2-3
clone size: many
V gene: TRBV5-1

CDR3 protein: CASSSAQGGRNTEAFF
J gene: TRBJ1-1
clone size: -
V gene: TRBV7-9